These T cell receptor beta chains were read from a single sample in a study of T cells of healthy individuals. TCRdb redid the calling of the 5' RACE reads with MiXCR, one entry per CDR3 protein. The table has about 82,000 distinct CDR3 sequences, 5% seen once. The origin of the receptors is a female donor in good health. CDR3s include the opening cysteine and the closing phenylalanine or tryptophan. A D gene is named only where the DNA matches it firmly. Clone size, where shown, is once, few, many, or a class for clones that have expanded.

v_call	d_call	j_call	clone_size	cdr3_aa	cdr3_nt
TRBV3-1	-	TRBJ2-3	many	CASSQNPLAGTQYF	TGTGCCAGCAGCCAAAACCCGTTGGCAGGTACGCAGTATTTT
TRBV19	-	TRBJ1-5	few	CASSIRSQEVFNQPQHF	TGTGCCAGTAGTATAAGGTCACAGGAGGTGTTCAATCAGCCCCAGCATTTT
TRBV6-1	TRBD1	TRBJ1-1	many	CASSPHRDRGTEAFF	TGTGCCAGCAGCCCGCACAGAGACAGGGGCACTGAAGCTTTCTTT
TRBV7-2	-	TRBJ1-5	-	CASSLVVHQPQHF	TGTGCCAGCAGCTTAGTGGTCCATCAGCCCCAGCATTTT
TRBV5-5	-	TRBJ1-4	many	CASSSGGANEKLFF	TGTGCCAGCAGCTCTGGAGGGGCTAATGAAAAACTGTTTTTT
TRBV28	-	TRBJ1-2	many	CASSFLGYGYTF	TGTGCCAGCAGTTTTTTGGGCTATGGCTACACCTTC
TRBV4-3	-	TRBJ1-2	few	CASSQDPAPYGYTF	TGCGCCAGCAGCCAAGATCCCGCTCCCTATGGCTACACCTTC
TRBV13	TRBD2	TRBJ2-7	-	CASSPLGLAGAYGEQYF	TGTGCCAGCAGCCCCCTAGGACTAGCGGGGGCCTACGGCGAGCAGTACTTC
TRBV6-2/TRBV6-3	TRBD1	TRBJ1-2	few	CASRGFDRGYGYTF	TGTGCCAGCAGAGGATTCGACAGGGGCTATGGCTACACCTTC
TRBV5-1	-	TRBJ2-6	many	CASSLATGGRSGANVLTF	TGCGCCAGCAGCTTGGCCACTGGAGGTCGCTCTGGGGCCAACGTCCTGACTTTC
TRBV4-1	TRBD1	TRBJ2-3	-	CASSQGTGTSTDTQYF	TGCGCCAGCAGCCAGGGGACAGGGACTAGCACAGATACGCAGTATTTT
TRBV19	-	TRBJ1-2	-	CASRLGRIQANYGYTF	TGTGCCAGTAGATTGGGACGGATCCAAGCTAACTATGGCTACACCTTC
TRBV2	TRBD1	TRBJ2-4	many	CASRQGLAKNIQYF	TGTGCCAGCAGACAGGGGTTAGCCAAAAACATTCAGTACTTC
TRBV6-2/TRBV6-3	-	TRBJ2-1	few	CASSYLAPSSYNEQFF	TGTGCCAGCAGTTACCTGGCGCCCAGCTCCTACAATGAGCAGTTCTTC
TRBV6-2/TRBV6-3	-	TRBJ2-3	few	CASTDSSRQQYF	TGTGCCAGCACCGATAGCTCACGGCAGCAGTATTTT
TRBV30	-	TRBJ2-3	-	CAWNRDSTDTQYF	TGTGCCTGGAATCGCGATAGCACAGATACGCAGTATTTT
TRBV4-3	-	TRBJ1-6	few	CASSQAGAGVPYSPLHF	TGCGCCAGCAGCCAAGCCGGGGCAGGGGTTCCGTATTCACCCCTCCACTTT
TRBV5-4	-	TRBJ2-3	few	CASSFTRQLGDTQYF	TGTGCCAGCAGCTTTACACGACAGCTCGGGGATACGCAGTATTTT
TRBV18	-	TRBJ1-6	many	CASSPPASTGFSPLHF	TGTGCCAGCTCACCACCGGCAAGCACCGGCTTTTCACCCCTCCACTTT
TRBV6-5	TRBD1	TRBJ1-5	-	CASSRGQPSNQPQHF	TGTGCCAGCAGTCGGGGACAGCCGAGCAATCAGCCCCAGCATTTT
TRBV6-2/TRBV6-3	TRBD1	TRBJ2-1	many	CASSHADRDFEQFF	TGTGCCAGCAGCCACGCCGACAGGGATTTTGAGCAGTTCTTC
TRBV20-1	-	TRBJ2-7	many	CSARARSSYEQYF	TGCAGTGCTAGAGCGAGGAGCTCCTACGAGCAGTACTTC